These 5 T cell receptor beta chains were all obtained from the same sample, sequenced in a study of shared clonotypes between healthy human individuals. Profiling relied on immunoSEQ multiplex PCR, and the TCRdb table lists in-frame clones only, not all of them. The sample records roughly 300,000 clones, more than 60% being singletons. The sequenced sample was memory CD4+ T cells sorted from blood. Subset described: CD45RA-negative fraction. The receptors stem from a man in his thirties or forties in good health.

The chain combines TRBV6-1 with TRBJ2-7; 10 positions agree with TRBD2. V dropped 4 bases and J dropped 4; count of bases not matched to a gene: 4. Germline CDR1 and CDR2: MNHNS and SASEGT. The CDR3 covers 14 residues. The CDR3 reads CASSAGTSEYEQYF. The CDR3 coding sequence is TGTGCCAGCAGTGCCGGGACTAGCGAGTACGAGCAGTACTTC.

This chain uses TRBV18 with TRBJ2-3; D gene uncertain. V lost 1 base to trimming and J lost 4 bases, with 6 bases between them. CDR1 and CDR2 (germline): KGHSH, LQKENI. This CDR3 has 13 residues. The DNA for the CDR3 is TGTGCCAGCTCACCACAGAACGCAGATACGCAGTATTTT. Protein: CASSPQNADTQYF.

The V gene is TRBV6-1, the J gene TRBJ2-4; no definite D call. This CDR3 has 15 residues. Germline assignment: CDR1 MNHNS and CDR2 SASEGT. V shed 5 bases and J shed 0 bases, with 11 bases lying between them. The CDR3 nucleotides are TGTGCCAGCAGTCCCCACAACTTAGCCAAAAACATTCAGTACTTC. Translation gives CASSPHNLAKNIQYF.

CDR3 nucleotide sequence: TGTGCCAGGTTAGCGAAAAAATACGAGCAGTACTTC. It yields the protein CARLAKKYEQYF. J is TRBJ2-7 and V is TRBV21-1; no DNA check was done on the table's D call, TRBD2. TRBV21-1 is a pseudogene. This CDR3 has 12 residues.

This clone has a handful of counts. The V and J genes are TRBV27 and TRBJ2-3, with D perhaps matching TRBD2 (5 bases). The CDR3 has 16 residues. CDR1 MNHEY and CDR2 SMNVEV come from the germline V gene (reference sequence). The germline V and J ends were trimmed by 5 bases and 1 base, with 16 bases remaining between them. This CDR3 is CASSRRRAGGTDTQYF. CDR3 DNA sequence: TGTGCCAGCAGTCGACGGCGGGCCGGCGGCACAGATACGCAGTATTTT.